The 2 T cell receptor beta chains reported below all come from one sample, sequenced in a study of cytomegalovirus exposure and HLA in healthy donors. Researchers ran the PCR with 60 Vbeta and 13 Jbeta primers. Method: immunoSEQ multiplex PCR; TCRdb's copy keeps in-frame clones and lacks some. In all, the sample yields tens of thousands of clones. The sequencing input was PBMCs. These receptors came from a man between 40 and 49 years old in good health and CMV-seronegative.

The chain is built from TRBV11-1 and TRBJ2-1, with 11 bases identical to TRBD2. Germline V gene data show CDR1 as SGHAT and CDR2 as FQDESV (reference sequence). J was trimmed by 13 bases and V by 2 bases; bases with no gene match: 13. CDR3 length: 16 residues. The CDR3 is CASSLMDPSGGSLQFF. The CDR3 bases are TGTGCCAGCAGCTTAATGGATCCTAGCGGGGGGTCTTTACAGTTCTTC.

The chain uses TRBV6-5 and TRBJ1-5; D not resolved. CDR1 is MNHEY, CDR2 SVGAGI, per germline. Deletions cut 6 bases from V and 0 bases from J, with 12 bases between. The CDR3 is 15 residues long. The CDR3 sequence is CASRPPGSSNQPQHF. DNA of the CDR3: TGTGCCAGCAGACCCCCGGGTAGTAGCAATCAGCCCCAGCATTTT.